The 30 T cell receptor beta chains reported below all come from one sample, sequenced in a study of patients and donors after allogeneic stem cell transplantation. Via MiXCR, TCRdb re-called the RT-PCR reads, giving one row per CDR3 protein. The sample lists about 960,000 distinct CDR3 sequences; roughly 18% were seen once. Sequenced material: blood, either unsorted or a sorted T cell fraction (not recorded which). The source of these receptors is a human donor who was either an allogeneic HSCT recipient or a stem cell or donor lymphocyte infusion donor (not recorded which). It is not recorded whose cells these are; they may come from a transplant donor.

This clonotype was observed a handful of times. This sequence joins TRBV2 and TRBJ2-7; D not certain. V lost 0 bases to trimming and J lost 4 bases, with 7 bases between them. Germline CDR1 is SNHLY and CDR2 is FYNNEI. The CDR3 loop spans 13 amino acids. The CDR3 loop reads CASSEAGYYEQYF. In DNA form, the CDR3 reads TGTGCCAGCAGTGAAGCAGGGTATTACGAGCAGTACTTC.

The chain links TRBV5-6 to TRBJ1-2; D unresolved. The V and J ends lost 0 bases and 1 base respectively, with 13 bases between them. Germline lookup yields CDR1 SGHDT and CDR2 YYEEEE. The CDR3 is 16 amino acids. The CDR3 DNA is TGTGCCAGCAGCTTGGTCGGGAGGGAAAATAACTATGGCTACACCTTC. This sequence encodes CASSLVGRENNYGYTF. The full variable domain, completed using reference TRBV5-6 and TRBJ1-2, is DAGVTQSPTHLIKTRGQQVTLRCSPKSGHDTVSWYQQALGQGPQFIFQYYEEEERQRGNFPDRFSGHQFPNYSSELNVNALLLGDSALYLCASSLVGRENNYGYTFGSGTRLTVV.

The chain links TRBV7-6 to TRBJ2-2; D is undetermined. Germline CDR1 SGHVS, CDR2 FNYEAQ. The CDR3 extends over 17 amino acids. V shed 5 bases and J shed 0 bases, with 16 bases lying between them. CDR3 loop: CASSLVDRSPNTGELFF. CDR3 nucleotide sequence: TGTGCCAGCAGCCTTGTCGACCGGAGCCCGAACACCGGGGAGCTGTTTTTT.

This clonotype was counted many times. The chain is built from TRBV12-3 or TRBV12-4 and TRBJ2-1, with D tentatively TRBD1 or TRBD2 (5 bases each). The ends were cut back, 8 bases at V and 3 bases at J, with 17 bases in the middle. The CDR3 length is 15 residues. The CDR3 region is CASSLGTAHYNEQFF. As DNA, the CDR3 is TGTGCCAGCTCCCTAGGGACGGCACACTACAATGAGCAGTTCTTC.

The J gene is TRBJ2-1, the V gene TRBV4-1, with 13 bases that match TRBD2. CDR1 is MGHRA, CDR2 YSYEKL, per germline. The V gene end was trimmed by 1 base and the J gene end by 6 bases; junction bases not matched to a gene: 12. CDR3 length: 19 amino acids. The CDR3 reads CASSQVGTSGRALFNEQFF. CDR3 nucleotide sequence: TGCGCCAGCAGCCAAGTTGGAACTAGCGGGAGGGCCTTGTTCAATGAGCAGTTCTTC.

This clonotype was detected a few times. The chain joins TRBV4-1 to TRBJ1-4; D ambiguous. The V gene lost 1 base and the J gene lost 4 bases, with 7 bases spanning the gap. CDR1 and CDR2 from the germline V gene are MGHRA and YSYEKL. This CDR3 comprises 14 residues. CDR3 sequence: CASSQVRSNEKLFF. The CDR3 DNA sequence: TGCGCCAGCAGCCAAGTCCGGAGTAATGAAAAACTGTTTTTT.

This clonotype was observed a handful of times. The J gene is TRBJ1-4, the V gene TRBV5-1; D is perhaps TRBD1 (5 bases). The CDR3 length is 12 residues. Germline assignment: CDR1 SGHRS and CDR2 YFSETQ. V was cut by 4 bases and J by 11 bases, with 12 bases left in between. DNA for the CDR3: TGCGCCAGCAGCGCGGACGGGGACAAACTGTTTTTT. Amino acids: CASSADGDKLFF.

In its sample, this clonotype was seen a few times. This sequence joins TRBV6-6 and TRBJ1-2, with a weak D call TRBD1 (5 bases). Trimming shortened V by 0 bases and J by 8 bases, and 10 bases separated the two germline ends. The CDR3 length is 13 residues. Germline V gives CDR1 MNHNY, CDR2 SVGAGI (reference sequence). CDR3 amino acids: CASSYSNGDGYTF. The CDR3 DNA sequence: TGTGCCAGCAGTTACTCGAATGGGGACGGCTACACCTTC.

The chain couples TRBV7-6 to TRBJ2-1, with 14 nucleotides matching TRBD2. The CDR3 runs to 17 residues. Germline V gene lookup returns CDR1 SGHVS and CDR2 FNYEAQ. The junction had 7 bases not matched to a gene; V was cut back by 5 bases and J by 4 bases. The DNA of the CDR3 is TGTGCCAGCAGCACATCCGGGACTAGCGGGAGTTACAATGAGCAGTTCTTC. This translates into CASSTSGTSGSYNEQFF.

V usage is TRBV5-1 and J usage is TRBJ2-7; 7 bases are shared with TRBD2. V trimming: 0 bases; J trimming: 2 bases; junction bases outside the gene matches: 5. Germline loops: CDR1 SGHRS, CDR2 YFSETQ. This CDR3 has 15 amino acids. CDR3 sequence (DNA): TGCGCCAGCAGCTTGGCGGGGGGATTTGCCTACGAGCAGTACTTC. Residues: CASSLAGGFAYEQYF.

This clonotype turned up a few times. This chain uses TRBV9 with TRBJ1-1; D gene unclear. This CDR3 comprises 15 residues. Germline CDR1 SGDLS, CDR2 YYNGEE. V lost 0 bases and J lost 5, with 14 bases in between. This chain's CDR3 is CASSVVPAGKTEAFF. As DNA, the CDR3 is TGTGCCAGCAGCGTAGTCCCGGCGGGTAAGACTGAAGCTTTCTTT.

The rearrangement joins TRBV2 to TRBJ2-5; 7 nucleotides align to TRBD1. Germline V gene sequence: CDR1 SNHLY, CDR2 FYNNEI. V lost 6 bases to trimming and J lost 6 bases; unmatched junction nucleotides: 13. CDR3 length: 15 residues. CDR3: CASRETGWGTKTQYF. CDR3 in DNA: TGTGCCAGCAGGGAGACAGGGTGGGGAACCAAGACCCAGTACTTC.

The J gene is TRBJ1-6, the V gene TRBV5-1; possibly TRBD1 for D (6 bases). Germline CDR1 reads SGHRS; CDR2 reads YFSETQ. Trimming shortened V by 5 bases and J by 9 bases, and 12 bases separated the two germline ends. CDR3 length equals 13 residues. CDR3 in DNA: TGCGCCAGCAGTTACAGGGTCGCTTCACCCCTCCACTTT. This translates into CASSYRVASPLHF.

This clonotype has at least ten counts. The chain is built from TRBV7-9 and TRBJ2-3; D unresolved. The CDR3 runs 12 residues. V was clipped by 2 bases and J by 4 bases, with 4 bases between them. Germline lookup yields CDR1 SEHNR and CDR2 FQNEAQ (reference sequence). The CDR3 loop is CASSLIADTQYF. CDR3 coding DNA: TGTGCCAGCAGCTTAATAGCAGATACGCAGTATTTT.

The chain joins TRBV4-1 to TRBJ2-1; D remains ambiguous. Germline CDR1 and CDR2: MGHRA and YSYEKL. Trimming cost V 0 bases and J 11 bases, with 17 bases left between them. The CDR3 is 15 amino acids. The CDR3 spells CASSQDKPGDRKQFF. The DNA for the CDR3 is TGCGCCAGCAGCCAAGATAAGCCTGGAGATCGAAAGCAGTTCTTC.

CDR3 DNA: TGTGCCAGCAGCGTTACTCCCCTTATCGGGGAGCTGTTTTTT. It specifies CASSVTPLIGELFF. The V call is TRBV9, the J call TRBJ2-2; D uncertain. Germline V gene data show CDR1 as SGDLS and CDR2 as YYNGEE. This CDR3 comprises 14 residues. With 2 bases removed from V and 7 bases from J, the gap between germline ends came to 12 bases.

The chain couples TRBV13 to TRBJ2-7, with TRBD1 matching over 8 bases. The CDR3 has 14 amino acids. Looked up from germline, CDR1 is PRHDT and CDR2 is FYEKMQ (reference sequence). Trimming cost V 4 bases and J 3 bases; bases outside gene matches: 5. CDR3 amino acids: CASSSATGVYEQYF. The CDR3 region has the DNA TGTGCCAGCAGCTCCGCGACAGGGGTCTACGAGCAGTACTTC.

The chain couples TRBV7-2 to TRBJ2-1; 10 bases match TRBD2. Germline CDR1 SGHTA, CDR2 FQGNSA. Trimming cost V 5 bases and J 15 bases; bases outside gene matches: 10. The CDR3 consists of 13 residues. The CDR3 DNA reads TGTGCCAGCAGCCCCCGACTAGCGGGCACCCCGTTCTTC. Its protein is CASSPRLAGTPFF.

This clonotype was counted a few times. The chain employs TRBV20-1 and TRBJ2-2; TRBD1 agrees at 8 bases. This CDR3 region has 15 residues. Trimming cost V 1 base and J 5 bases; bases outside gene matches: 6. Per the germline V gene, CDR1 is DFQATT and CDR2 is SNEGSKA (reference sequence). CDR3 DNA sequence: TGCAGTGCTAGAGCCGACAGGGGATGGACCGGGGAGCTGTTTTTT. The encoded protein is CSARADRGWTGELFF.

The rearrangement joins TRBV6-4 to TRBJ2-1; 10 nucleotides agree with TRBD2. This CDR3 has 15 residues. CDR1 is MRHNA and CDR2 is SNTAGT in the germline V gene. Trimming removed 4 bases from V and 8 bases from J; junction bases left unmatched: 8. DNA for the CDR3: TGTGCCAGCAGTGTAACAGCGGGAGGGCCCGATGAGCAGTTCTTC. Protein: CASSVTAGGPDEQFF.

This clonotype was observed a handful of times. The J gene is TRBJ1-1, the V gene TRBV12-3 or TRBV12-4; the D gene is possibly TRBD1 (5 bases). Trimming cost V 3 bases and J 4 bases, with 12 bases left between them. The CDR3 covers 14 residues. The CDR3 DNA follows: TGTGCCAGCAGTTTGGGGCACAGGAGCACTGAAGCTTTCTTT. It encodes CASSLGHRSTEAFF.

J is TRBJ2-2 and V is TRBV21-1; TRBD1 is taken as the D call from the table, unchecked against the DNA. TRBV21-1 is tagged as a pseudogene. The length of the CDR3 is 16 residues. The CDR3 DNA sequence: TGTGCCAGCAGCAAAGTTCGGCCAGGGGAGAGCGGGGAGCTGTTTTTT. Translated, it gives CASSKVRPGESGELFF.

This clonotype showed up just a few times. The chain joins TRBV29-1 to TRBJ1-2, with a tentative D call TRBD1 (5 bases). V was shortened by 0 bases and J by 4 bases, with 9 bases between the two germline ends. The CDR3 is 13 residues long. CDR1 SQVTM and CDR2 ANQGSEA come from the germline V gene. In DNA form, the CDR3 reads TGCAGCGTTGAAGATGTCGACAGCTATGGCTACACCTTC. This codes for CSVEDVDSYGYTF.

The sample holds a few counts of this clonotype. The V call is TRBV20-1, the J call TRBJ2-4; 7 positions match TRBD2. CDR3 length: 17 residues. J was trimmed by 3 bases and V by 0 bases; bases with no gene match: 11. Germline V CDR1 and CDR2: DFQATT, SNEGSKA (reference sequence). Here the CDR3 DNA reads TGCAGTGCTAGAGAGGGTAATGCGGGAGTGGTCAAAAACATTCAGTACTTC. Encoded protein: CSAREGNAGVVKNIQYF.

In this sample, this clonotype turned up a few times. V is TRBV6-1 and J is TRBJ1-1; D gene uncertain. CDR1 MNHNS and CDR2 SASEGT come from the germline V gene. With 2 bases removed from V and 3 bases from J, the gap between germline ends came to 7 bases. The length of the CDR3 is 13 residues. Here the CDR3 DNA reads TGTGCCAGCAGTGAACGGTCCTACACTGAAGCTTTCTTT. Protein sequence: CASSERSYTEAFF.

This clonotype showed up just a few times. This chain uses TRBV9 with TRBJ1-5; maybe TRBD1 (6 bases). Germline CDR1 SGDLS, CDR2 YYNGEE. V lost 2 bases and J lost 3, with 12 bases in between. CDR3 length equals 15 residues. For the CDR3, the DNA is TGTGCCAGCAGCGTGTCCGGGGGCCCCAATCAGCCCCAGCATTTT. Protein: CASSVSGGPNQPQHF.

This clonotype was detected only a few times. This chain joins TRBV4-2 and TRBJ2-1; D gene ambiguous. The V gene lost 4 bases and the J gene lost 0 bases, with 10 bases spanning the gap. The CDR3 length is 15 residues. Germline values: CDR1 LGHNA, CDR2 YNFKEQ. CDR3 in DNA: TGTGCCAGCAGCCCGGACCTACGCTCCTACAATGAGCAGTTCTTC. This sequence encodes CASSPDLRSYNEQFF.

Written as DNA, the CDR3 is TGCAGTGCTAGCGGCAGGGGCGCTGAAAAACTGTTTTTT. It is translated as CSASGRGAEKLFF. This chain connects TRBV20-1 to TRBJ1-4, with a tentative D call TRBD1 (6 bases). This CDR3 is built from 13 residues. V lost 3 bases to trimming and J lost 7 bases, with 12 bases between them. Per the germline V gene, CDR1 is DFQATT and CDR2 is SNEGSKA (reference sequence).

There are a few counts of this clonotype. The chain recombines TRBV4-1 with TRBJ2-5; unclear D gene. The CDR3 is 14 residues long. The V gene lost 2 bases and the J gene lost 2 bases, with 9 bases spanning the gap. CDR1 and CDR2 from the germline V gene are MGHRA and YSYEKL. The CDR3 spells CASSQSAEQETQYF. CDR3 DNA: TGCGCCAGCAGCCAAAGTGCGGAACAAGAGACCCAGTACTTC.

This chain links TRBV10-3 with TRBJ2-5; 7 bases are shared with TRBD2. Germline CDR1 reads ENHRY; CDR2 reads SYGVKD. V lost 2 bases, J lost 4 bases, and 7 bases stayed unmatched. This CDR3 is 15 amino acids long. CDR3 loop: CAISERDKRGETQYF. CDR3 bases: TGTGCCATCAGTGAGAGGGATAAGCGGGGAGAGACCCAGTACTTC.